Following are 15 T cell receptor beta chains from one sample sequenced in a study of response to subunit inactivated influenza vaccine. One entry per CDR3 protein results from TCRdb running MiXCR on the RT-PCR reads. The data hold under 850,000 distinct CDR3 sequences, with approximately 18% observed a single time. The source material was PBMCs from blood, sampled about 5 days after vaccination. These receptors all stem from a man aged 45-65 years who received an inactivated influenza vaccine.

This clonotype occurred a few times. V usage is TRBV5-1 and J usage is TRBJ2-1; 9 bases line up with TRBD2. Germline-derived CDR1 and CDR2 are SGHRS and YFSETQ. Trimming removed 0 bases from V and 6 bases from J; junction bases left unmatched: 4. The CDR3 has 15 residues. The CDR3 bases are TGCGCCAGCAGCTTGGTCGCGGGAGGGGTCAATGAGCAGTTCTTC. Translating it yields CASSLVAGGVNEQFF.

The rearrangement links TRBV7-6 to TRBJ2-1, with 11 bases fitting TRBD2. Germline lookup yields CDR1 SGHVS and CDR2 FNYEAQ. Unmatched junction bases numbered 14, after V lost 4 bases and J lost 6 bases. CDR3 length equals 18 residues. CDR3 region: CASSSRTLVAGGGNEQFF. The CDR3 DNA sequence: TGTGCCAGCAGCTCCAGGACTCTAGTAGCGGGAGGGGGCAATGAGCAGTTCTTC.

This clonotype was counted at least ten times. The J gene is TRBJ1-1, the V gene TRBV5-1; 12 bases line up with TRBD1. The CDR3 runs 17 residues. The trim removed 4 bases at V and 0 bases at J, leaving 7 bases unmatched. CDR1 SGHRS and CDR2 YFSETQ come from the germline V gene. The CDR3 DNA sequence: TGCGCCAGCAGCCCTGGGACAGGGGGCCTCATGAACACTGAAGCTTTCTTT. This gives the protein CASSPGTGGLMNTEAFF.

The chain carries TRBV20-1 and TRBJ2-7; TRBD2 matches 7 bases. The CDR3 runs to 15 residues. CDR1 and CDR2 (germline): DFQATT, SNEGSKA (reference sequence). The CDR3 nucleotides read TGCAGCGCCTGGGAAAGGCCCGGCGGGAGTCAGGAGCAGTACTTC. Amino acids: CSAWERPGGSQEQYF.

The rearrangement joins TRBV7-2 to TRBJ2-3; 11 bases are a match to TRBD2. V was pared by 0 bases and J by 3 bases, with 5 bases of the junction left unmatched. The CDR3 is 17 residues long. In germline, CDR1 is SGHTA, CDR2 FQGNSA. The chain's CDR3 is CASSLAFSGRGTDTQYF. The DNA for the CDR3 is TGTGCCAGCAGCTTAGCTTTTAGCGGGAGGGGGACAGATACGCAGTATTTT.

The J gene is TRBJ2-5, the V gene TRBV27; D not certain. Trimming took off 5 bases at V and 8 bases at J, with 3 bases between the two ends. CDR1 and CDR2 (germline): MNHEY, SMNVEV (reference sequence). The CDR3 totals 9 residues. The CDR3 coding sequence is TGTGCCAGCAGTCAAACCCAGTACTTC. Translating gives CASSQTQYF.

This clonotype was found a few times. This chain connects TRBV20-1 to TRBJ2-7; D call uncertain. Germline CDR1 reads DFQATT; CDR2 reads SNEGSKA (reference sequence). Trimming stripped 4 bases from V and 4 bases from J, with 14 bases between. The CDR3 is 13 amino acids. The CDR3 loop is CSATENPFYEQYF. CDR3 DNA: TGCAGTGCTACGGAGAACCCATTTTACGAGCAGTACTTC.

The chain links TRBV6-2 or TRBV6-3 to TRBJ2-1; 8 bases map to TRBD2. The germline gives CDR1 MNHEY, CDR2 SVGEGT. V lost 5 bases to trimming and J lost 9 bases; unmatched junction nucleotides: 21. This CDR3 region has 18 residues. CDR3 in DNA: TGTGCCAGCAGTCTCAGCCCCGAGGGACTAGTTAGGATGAGTGAGCAGTTCTTC. It specifies CASSLSPEGLVRMSEQFF.

V usage is TRBV6-5 and J usage is TRBJ1-5; D might be TRBD1 (6 bases). CDR3 size: 16 residues. CDR1 is MNHEY and CDR2 is SVGAGI in the germline V gene. V gave up 0 bases and J gave up 3 bases, with 12 bases separating them. The CDR3 bases are TGTGCCAGCAGTTACTCCTCCGGGGGGCTCAATCAGCCCCAGCATTTT. Protein product: CASSYSSGGLNQPQHF.

This clonotype has just a few counts. This chain links TRBV5-5 with TRBJ2-3; TRBD1 agrees at 10 bases. The CDR3 is 15 residues long. J gave up 3 bases and V 4 bases, and 5 bases lay outside the gene matches. Germline V CDR1 and CDR2: SGHKS, YYEKEE (reference sequence). This CDR3 is CASSSLGQGTDTQYF. The CDR3 DNA reads as TGTGCCAGCAGCAGTCTGGGACAGGGGACAGATACGCAGTATTTT.

The CDR3 DNA sequence: TGCGCCAGCAGCTTGATGGGTCTCCAAGAGACCCAGTACTTC. Its translation: CASSLMGLQETQYF. V and J are TRBV5-1 and TRBJ2-5; D gene ambiguous. From germline, CDR1 is SGHRS and CDR2 YFSETQ. Trimming took off 1 base at V and 1 base at J, with 8 bases between the two ends. This CDR3 is built from 14 residues. The entire variable domain, with the rest obtained from reference TRBV5-1 and TRBJ2-5, is as follows: KAGVTQTPRYLIKTRGQQVTLSCSPISGHRSVSWYQQTPGQGLQFLFEYFSETQRNKGNFPGRFSGRQFSNSRSEMNVSTLELGDSALYLCASSLMGLQETQYFGPGTRLLVL.

This chain joins TRBV7-3 and TRBJ2-6; D is uncertain. The CDR3 extends over 16 amino acids. The V end was cut by 0 bases, the J end by 2 bases, with 8 bases between. CDR1 is SGHTA and CDR2 is FQGTGA in the germline V gene. CDR3 protein: CASSLTGAAGANVLTF. The CDR3 DNA reads TGTGCCAGCAGCTTAACAGGCGCAGCTGGGGCCAACGTCCTGACTTTC.

This clonotype was observed a handful of times. This chain's CDR3 is CASSSDRGAEQFF. The DNA of the CDR3 is TGTGCCAGCAGTTCTGACAGGGGAGCTGAGCAGTTCTTC. The chain joins TRBV12-3 or TRBV12-4 to TRBJ2-1; 8 nucleotides agree with TRBD1. J gave up 9 bases and V 4 bases, and 5 bases lay outside the gene matches. CDR3 length: 13 residues.

The gene calls are TRBV28 and TRBJ1-6; TRBD1 might be the D (5 bases). V was shortened by 8 bases and J by 9 bases, with 23 bases between the two germline ends. This CDR3 spans 16 amino acids. Germline values: CDR1 MDHEN, CDR2 SYDVKM. In DNA form, the CDR3 reads TGTGCCAGCCTATCCCACCAGGCAGGGCTTGGTTCACCCCTCCACTTT. Its translation is CASLSHQAGLGSPLHF.

This sequence joins TRBV5-1 and TRBJ2-7, with D hard to call. Germline CDR1 is SGHRS and CDR2 is YFSETQ. With 2 bases removed from V and 3 bases from J, the gap between germline ends came to 18 bases. CDR3 length: 16 residues. The CDR3 DNA reads as TGCGCCAGCAGCTTACCTGGTGGGATCACGGTCTACGAGCAGTACTTC. As protein: CASSLPGGITVYEQYF.